The source of this T cell receptor (beta chain) is a study of control samples from healthy donors and cancer patients (TCRdb year 2020). As for this clone: Which antigen it targets is not known. The input lacks base qualities; no much larger clone sits a single base away.

The CDR3, cysteine through phenylalanine, is 15 amino acids long. The sequence is cut down to CDR3 DNA, 45 bases in frame from base 1. Clipping removes 2 bases from V and 5 bases from J, with 2 as the unmatched junction base count. The germline V gene yields MRHNA for CDR1 and SNTAGT for CDR2. Libraries were prepared through the immunoSEQ multiplex PCR assay. Drawn from immuneACCESS, this table holds only the in-frame rearrangements with V and J called that TCRdb kept. Clones are partly lost; checked studies trace under half to an unresolved V gene and leave the rest unexplained. The sample table shows roughly 190,000 clones, and about nine tenths are seen once. The ten largest clones add up to roughly 1.6% of the sample.

The sequence joins TRBV6-4 to TRBJ2-1, and 11 bases in between align with TRBD2. The TCR sequence derives from a woman in her 30s in good health. Sequencing input: blood. The nucleotide sequence is TGTGCCAGCAGTGACCTAGCGGGGGGCAACAATGAGCAGTTCTTC. It translates as CASSDLAGGNNEQFF.